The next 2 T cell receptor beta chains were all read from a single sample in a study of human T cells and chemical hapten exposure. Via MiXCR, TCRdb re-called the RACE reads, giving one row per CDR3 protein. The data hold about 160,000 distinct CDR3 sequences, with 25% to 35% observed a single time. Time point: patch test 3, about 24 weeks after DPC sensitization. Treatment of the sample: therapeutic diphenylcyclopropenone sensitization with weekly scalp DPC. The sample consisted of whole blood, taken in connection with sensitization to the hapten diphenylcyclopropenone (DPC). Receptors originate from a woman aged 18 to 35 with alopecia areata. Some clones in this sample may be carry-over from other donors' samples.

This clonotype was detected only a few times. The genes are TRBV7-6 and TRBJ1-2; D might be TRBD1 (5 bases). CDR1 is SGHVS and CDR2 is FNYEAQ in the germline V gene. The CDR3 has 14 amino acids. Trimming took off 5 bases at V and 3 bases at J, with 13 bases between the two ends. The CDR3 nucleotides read TGTGCCAGCAGCCGGGGCCCAGCCGACTATGGCTACACCTTC. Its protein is CASSRGPADYGYTF.

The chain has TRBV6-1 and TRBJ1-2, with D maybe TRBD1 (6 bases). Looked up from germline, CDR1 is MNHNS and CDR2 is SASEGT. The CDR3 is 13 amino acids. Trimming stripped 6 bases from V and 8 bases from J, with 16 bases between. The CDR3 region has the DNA TGTGCCAGCAGGGGTACCCAGGGGAACGGCTACACCTTC. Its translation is CASRGTQGNGYTF.